The clone carrying this TCR beta chain was seen ten or more times. The target antigen is unknown. The time point here: newly diagnosed GD, antithyroid drugs for less than 3 months. From PBMCs, RNA was extracted and then used to make the TCR library. The source of the sample is a study of regulatory T cells in long-lasting Graves disease. The CDR3 extends over 14 amino acids. The V gene lost 6 bases and the J gene lost 1 base, with 12 bases spanning the gap. Construction of TCR beta libraries relied on iRepertoire HTBI primers and on Arm-PCR targeting CDR3 regions. TCRdb redid the calling of the multiplex PCR reads with MiXCR, one entry per CDR3 protein. The table shows more than 450,000 distinct CDR3 sequences, with 12% occurring only once. General observations from the study: Shared public clonotypes totalled 2,500 to 3,500 in persistent patients, compared with over 800 in new patients.

This sample was shared with a second study, whose subject was T cells in Graves' hyperthyroidism and ophthalmopathy.

Here the sequenced sample was peripheral blood mononuclear cells (PBMCs), taken at new diagnosis, from a patient treated with antithyroid drugs. The sequence came from a woman in her 30s with Graves disease. The chain combines TRBV12-3 or TRBV12-4 with TRBJ1-1, with D possibly matching TRBD1 (5 bases). The CDR3 protein is CASRPGGENTEAFF. CDR3 in DNA: TGTGCCAGCAGACCTGGAGGGGAGAACACTGAAGCTTTCTTT.